This TCR beta chain appears in the sequencing data of a study of Tregs in tolerant kidney transplant recipients. Repertoires were generated with immunoSEQ multiplex PCR, while TCRdb's copy carries only in-frame clones and drops some. Of around 50,000 clones in the sample, about 86% were seen once. Trimming stripped 5 bases from V and 3 bases from J, with 7 bases between. Per germline, CDR1 MNHEY and CDR2 SVGAGI. The CDR3 sequence is 13 residues long. The sample was CD4+ T cells from blood. The sequence was obtained from a human donor in good health. The rearrangement uses TRBV6-5 and TRBJ2-2; D remains ambiguous. This CDR3 reads CASSRSDTGELFF. The CDR3 bases are TGTGCCAGCAGTCGAAGCGACACCGGGGAGCTGTTTTTT.